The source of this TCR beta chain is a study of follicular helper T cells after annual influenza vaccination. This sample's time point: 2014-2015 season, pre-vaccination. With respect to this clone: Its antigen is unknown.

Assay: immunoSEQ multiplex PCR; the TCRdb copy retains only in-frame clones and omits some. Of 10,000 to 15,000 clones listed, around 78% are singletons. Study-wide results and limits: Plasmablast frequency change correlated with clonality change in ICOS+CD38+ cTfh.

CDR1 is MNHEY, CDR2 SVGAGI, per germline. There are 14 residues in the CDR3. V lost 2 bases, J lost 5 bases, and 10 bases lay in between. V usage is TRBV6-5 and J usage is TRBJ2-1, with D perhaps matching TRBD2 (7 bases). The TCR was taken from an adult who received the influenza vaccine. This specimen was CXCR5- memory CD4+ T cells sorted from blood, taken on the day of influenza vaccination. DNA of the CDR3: TGTGCCAGCAGTTACAGGGGGGGAGACAATGAGCAGTTCTTC. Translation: CASSYRGGDNEQFF.